This T cell receptor (beta chain) appears in the sequencing data of a study of CD8+ T cells in alopecia areata. On the study more broadly: Scoring of treated patients' severity used the percentage of affected scalp area.

This clone was counted a few times. Antigen specificity is unknown. Treatment of the sample: oral pan-JAK inhibitor, 5-10 mg twice daily. Findings and limits, study-wide: Significant decreases in scalp clonality and expanded CD8+ clones followed tofacitinib treatment.

It was cDNA, reverse transcribed from extracted RNA, that served as the sequencing template. The method was immunoSEQ multiplex PCR; TCRdb's version includes in-frame clones alone and lacks a portion of them. Seen here are under 150,000 clones, around 60% observed once, and the top ten hold around 5.7%. Trimming stripped 2 bases from V and 5 bases from J, with 18 bases between. The germline CDR1 and CDR2 sequences are SEHNR and FQNEAQ (reference sequence). The CDR3 consists of 17 residues. The starting material was CD4+ T cells sorted from blood, obtained at week 4, from a patient treated with tofacitinib. The chain joins TRBV7-9 to TRBJ2-2, with a weak D call TRBD2 (5 bases). The receptor was derived from a human donor with alopecia areata. CDR3 coding DNA: TGTGCCAGCAGCTTAATTGGGTCGTCTCGAGGGACCGGGGAGCTGTTTTTT. Its protein product is CASSLIGSSRGTGELFF.